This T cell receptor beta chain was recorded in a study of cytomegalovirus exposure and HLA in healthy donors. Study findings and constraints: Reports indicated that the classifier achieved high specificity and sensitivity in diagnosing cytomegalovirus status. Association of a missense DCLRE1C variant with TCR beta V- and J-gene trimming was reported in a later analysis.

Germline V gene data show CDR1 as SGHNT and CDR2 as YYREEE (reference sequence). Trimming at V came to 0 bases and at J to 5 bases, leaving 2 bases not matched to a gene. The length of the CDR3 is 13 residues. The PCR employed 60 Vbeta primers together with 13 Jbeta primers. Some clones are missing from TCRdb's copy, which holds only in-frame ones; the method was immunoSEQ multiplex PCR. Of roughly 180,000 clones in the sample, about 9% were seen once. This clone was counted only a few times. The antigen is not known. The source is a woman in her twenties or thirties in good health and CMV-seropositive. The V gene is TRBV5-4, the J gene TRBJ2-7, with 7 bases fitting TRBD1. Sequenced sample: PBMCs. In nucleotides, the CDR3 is TGTGCCAGCAGCTTGGGACAGGGCAACGAGCAGTACTTC. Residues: CASSLGQGNEQYF.